The 32 T cell receptor beta chains below were found in one sample sequenced in a study of blood T cell repertoires in COVID-19 (TCRdb year 2020). The method was the immunoSEQ multiplex PCR assay. TCRdb stores this immuneACCESS table with in-frame sequences only. Part of the clones is absent; in the studies checked, under half of the shortfall reflects unresolved V genes, and no reason is known for the rest. A total of 75,000 to 80,000 clones appear in this sample, about 88% of them only once. Nearly 45% of the sample lies in the top ten. The source material was peripheral blood. These receptors were taken from a human donor in a cohort sampled during active COVID-19.

This clone appeared a single time. The V and J genes are TRBV14 and TRBJ2-7; TRBD1 matches at 10 bases. V lost 5 bases to trimming and J lost 5 bases; unmatched junction nucleotides: 9. CDR1 is SGHDN, CDR2 FVKESK, per germline. The CDR3 totals 15 residues. As DNA, the CDR3 is TGTGCCAGCAGCTATACGACAGGGGGCTTTGACGAGCAGTACTTC. The encoded protein is CASSYTTGGFDEQYF.

This clone has only one observation. The CDR3 nucleotides read TGTGCCAGCAGCCGGGGACTCCAAGAGACCCAGTACTTC. Its protein product is CASSRGLQETQYF. This chain uses TRBV5-4 with TRBJ2-5, with D tentatively TRBD2 (6 bases). V dropped 4 bases and J dropped 1 base, with 8 bases sitting between them. The length of the CDR3 is 13 residues. The germline gives CDR1 SGHNT, CDR2 YYREEE (reference sequence).

The V gene is TRBV19, the J gene TRBJ2-1, with D maybe TRBD2 (7 bases). Deletions cut 4 bases from V and 6 bases from J, with 16 bases between. Germline loops: CDR1 LNHDA, CDR2 SQIVND (reference sequence). CDR3 size: 15 residues. The CDR3 loop reads CASSSHTGGRNEQFF. CDR3 DNA sequence: TGTGCCAGTAGTAGCCATACGGGGGGCCGCAATGAGCAGTTCTTC.

The chain couples TRBV5-4 to TRBJ2-7; TRBD1 might be the D (6 bases). The germline V gene has CDR1 SGHNT and CDR2 YYREEE (reference sequence). The V and J ends lost 3 bases and 3 bases respectively, with 13 bases between them. CDR3 size: 14 residues. The CDR3 loop reads CASSSRDIGYEQYF. The CDR3 bases are TGTGCCAGCAGCTCCCGGGACATTGGCTACGAGCAGTACTTC. The variable domain in full, completed from reference TRBV5-4 and TRBJ2-7, reads ETGVTQSPTHLIKTRGQQVTLRCSSQSGHNTVSWYQQALGQGPQFIFQYYREEENGRGNFPPRFSGLQFPNYSSELNVNALELDDSALYLCASSSRDIGYEQYFGPGTRLTVT.

This chain joins TRBV24-1 and TRBJ1-2, with D possibly TRBD1 on 5 matching bases. This CDR3 spans 14 amino acids. Germline V gene lookup returns CDR1 KGHDR and CDR2 SFDVKD. With 3 bases removed from V and 8 bases from J, the gap between germline ends came to 15 bases. CDR3 DNA: TGTGCCACCAGTGATGCGGGGCGGCTCTGGGGCTACACCTTC. This encodes CATSDAGRLWGYTF.

The chain employs TRBV30 and TRBJ1-2, with a possible D match to TRBD1 (6 bases). Germline-derived CDR1 and CDR2 are GTSNPN and SVGIG (reference sequence). Trimming shortened V by 3 bases and J by 3 bases, and 17 bases separated the two germline ends. CDR3 size: 15 residues. The DNA for the CDR3 is TGTGCCTGGAGCCCGACGGGGGGCCTTTACTATGGCTACACCTTC. Amino acids: CAWSPTGGLYYGYTF.

This chain links TRBV2 with TRBJ1-1; D is perhaps TRBD1 (5 bases). The CDR3 spans 14 residues. The V and J ends lost 3 bases and 6 bases respectively, with 14 bases between them. CDR1 SNHLY and CDR2 FYNNEI come from the germline V gene. The CDR3 protein is CASSEQGGSAEAFF. The CDR3 DNA reads TGTGCCAGCAGTGAGCAGGGAGGAAGCGCTGAAGCTTTCTTT.

CDR3 protein: CAWSRTGGDEQYF. In DNA form, the CDR3 reads TGTGCCTGGAGTCGGACAGGGGGGGATGAGCAGTACTTC. The chain recombines TRBV30 with TRBJ2-7; 10 bases are a match to TRBD1. Germline CDR1 reads GTSNPN; CDR2 reads SVGIG (reference sequence). The CDR3 runs to 13 residues. V shed 2 bases and J 7 bases; nucleotides not matched to a gene: 5.

This chain connects TRBV9 to TRBJ1-6; TRBD1 matches at 8 bases. V dropped 4 bases and J dropped 9; count of bases not matched to a gene: 12. Germline assignment: CDR1 SGDLS and CDR2 YYNGEE. The CDR3 loop spans 16 amino acids. The CDR3 is CASSPRTGPRGSPLHF. The CDR3 DNA is TGTGCCAGCAGCCCGCGGACAGGGCCGAGGGGTTCACCCCTCCACTTT.

Only one count was recorded for this clone. The V gene is TRBV2, the J gene TRBJ2-7, with TRBD2 matching over 7 bases. The germline V gene encodes CDR1 SNHLY and CDR2 FYNNEI. The CDR3 contains 11 residues. Trimming removed 8 bases from V and 2 bases from J; junction bases left unmatched: 0. CDR3: CASGGAYEQYF. The CDR3 region has the DNA TGTGCCAGCGGGGGGGCCTACGAGCAGTACTTC. The variable domain in full, with the rest retrieved from reference TRBV2 and TRBJ2-7, is EPEVTQTPSHQVTQMGQEVILRCVPISNHLYFYWYRQILGQKVEFLVSFYNNEISEKSEIFDDQFSVERPDGSNFTLKIRSTKLEDSAMYFCASGGAYEQYFGPGTRLTVT.

This clone was picked up a small number of times. This rearrangement joins TRBV27 to TRBJ1-2; 8 bases agree with TRBD1. This CDR3 has 15 amino acids. The V gene's germline CDR1 is MNHEY and CDR2 SMNVEV (reference sequence). Trimming removed 8 bases from V and 4 bases from J; junction bases left unmatched: 12. CDR3 DNA: TGTGCCAGCGGGGACAGGCAGGCGGTAGGCTATGGCTACACCTTC. Translating it yields CASGDRQAVGYGYTF.

This chain connects TRBV7-2 to TRBJ2-2, with TRBD2 matching 14 bases. The CDR3 runs to 18 residues. J was trimmed by 5 bases and V by 0 bases; bases with no gene match: 5. The V gene's germline CDR1 is SGHTA and CDR2 FQGNSA. The CDR3 coding sequence is TGTGCCAGCAGCTTAGCGGGGACTAGCGGGAGTGGAACCGGGGAGCTGTTTTTT. Protein sequence: CASSLAGTSGSGTGELFF. Full variable domain (rest looked up from reference TRBV7-2 and TRBJ2-2): GAGVSQSPSNKVTEKGKDVELRCDPISGHTALYWYRQSLGQGLEFLIYFQGNSAPDKSGLPSDRFSAERTGGSVSTLTIQRTQQEDSAVYLCASSLAGTSGSGTGELFFGEGSRLTVL.

The genes are TRBV7-6 and TRBJ2-7; D unresolved. Looked up from germline, CDR1 is SGHVS and CDR2 is FNYEAQ. This CDR3 region has 13 residues. Trimming cost V 2 bases and J 1 base, with 6 bases left between them. In nucleotides, the CDR3 is TGTGCCAGCAGCTTAACCCAGTCCTACGAGCAGTACTTC. It codes for CASSLTQSYEQYF.

This clone was seen only a few times. The chain uses TRBV15 and TRBJ2-6, with TRBD1 identical over 9 bases. This CDR3 has 15 amino acids. V lost 8 bases, J lost 0 bases, and 2 bases stayed unmatched. Germline V gives CDR1 LNHNV, CDR2 YYDKDF (reference sequence). CDR3 amino acids: CATGTGSSGANVLTF. For the CDR3, the DNA is TGTGCCACCGGGACAGGGAGCTCTGGGGCCAACGTCCTGACTTTC.

The chain has TRBV7-2 and TRBJ2-1; 9 bases fit TRBD1. After removal of 5 bases from V and 8 bases from J, the junction contained 13 bases not matched to a gene. The CDR3 loop spans 16 amino acids. Looked up from germline, CDR1 is SGHTA and CDR2 is FQGNSA. The CDR3 sequence: CASSPSLTGGRDEQFF. The CDR3 DNA reads as TGTGCCAGCAGCCCAAGCCTGACAGGGGGTAGGGATGAGCAGTTCTTC.

The genes are TRBV5-4 and TRBJ2-6; TRBD2 matches at 12 bases. CDR1 and CDR2 from the germline V gene are SGHNT and YYREEE (reference sequence). The length of the CDR3 is 18 residues. V lost 2 bases to trimming and J lost 1 base; unmatched junction nucleotides: 4. This CDR3 is CASSFPTSGRSGANVLTF. CDR3 in DNA: TGTGCCAGCAGCTTCCCTACTAGCGGGAGGTCTGGGGCCAACGTCCTGACTTTC.

The chain links TRBV5-1 to TRBJ1-1; no reliable D call. The CDR3 totals 14 residues. CDR1 is SGHRS and CDR2 is YFSETQ in the germline V gene. The V gene lost 0 bases and the J gene lost 6 bases, with 12 bases spanning the gap. This chain's CDR3 is CASSLAPGRSEAFF. For the CDR3, the DNA is TGCGCCAGCAGCTTGGCTCCGGGTCGATCTGAAGCTTTCTTT.

This clone was detected only a few times. The rearrangement joins TRBV19 to TRBJ2-1; D is undetermined. This CDR3 region has 14 residues. Per germline, CDR1 LNHDA and CDR2 SQIVND (reference sequence). Between the trimmed V and J ends, which lost 6 bases and 3 bases, there was a span of 12 bases. CDR3 amino acids: CASSGQANYNEQFF. The CDR3 DNA reads as TGTGCCAGTAGCGGCCAGGCCAACTACAATGAGCAGTTCTTC.

The chain's CDR3 is CASTMGGGVTYNEQFF. CDR3 nucleotides: TGTGCCAGTACAATGGGAGGAGGGGTCACCTACAATGAGCAGTTCTTC. The chain is built from TRBV19 and TRBJ2-1; the D gene is possibly TRBD2 (6 bases). CDR3 length: 16 amino acids. Trimming removed 7 bases at V and 2 bases at J, with 18 bases between. The germline CDR1 and CDR2 sequences are LNHDA and SQIVND (reference sequence).

This chain connects TRBV7-9 to TRBJ2-3, with TRBD2 as a possible D gene (6 bases). Germline values: CDR1 SEHNR, CDR2 FQNEAQ (reference sequence). CDR3 length: 16 residues. V shed 5 bases and J shed 1 base, with 16 bases lying between them. This CDR3 is CASSPRVSGRTDTQYF. The CDR3 nucleotides are TGTGCCAGCAGCCCCCGTGTTAGCGGACGCACAGATACGCAGTATTTT.

This clone has more than one count but fewer than ten. The chain employs TRBV9 and TRBJ1-6; D unresolved. The CDR3 sequence is 12 residues long. V dropped 4 bases and J dropped 8 bases, with 7 bases sitting between them. Germline loops: CDR1 SGDLS, CDR2 YYNGEE. This chain's CDR3 is CASSPGYSPLHF. The CDR3, as DNA: TGTGCCAGCAGCCCAGGATATTCACCCCTCCACTTT. The variable domain in full, completed from reference TRBV9 and TRBJ1-6, reads DSGVTQTPKHLITATGQRVTLRCSPRSGDLSVYWYQQSLDQGLQFLIQYYNGEERAKGNILERFSAQQFPDLHSELNLSSLELGDSALYFCASSPGYSPLHFGNGTRLTVT.

The rearrangement uses TRBV6-6 and TRBJ2-1; perhaps TRBD2 as D (6 bases). This CDR3 has 13 amino acids. V was trimmed by 9 bases and J by 8 bases, leaving 17 bases between them. The V gene's germline CDR1 is MNHNY and CDR2 SVGAGI (reference sequence). CDR3 sequence (DNA): TGTGCCAGTTGCCTGGCGGGAATCTATGAGCAGTTCTTC. Its translation is CASCLAGIYEQFF.

The gene calls are TRBV18 and TRBJ1-1; a weak D match, TRBD1 (5 bases). Germline-derived CDR1 and CDR2 are KGHSH and LQKENI. Trimming took off 2 bases at V and 4 bases at J, with 14 bases between the two ends. The CDR3 totals 15 residues. CDR3 in amino acids: CASSPSVGLSTEAFF. The CDR3 nucleotides are TGTGCCAGCTCACCAAGTGTGGGGCTGAGCACTGAAGCTTTCTTT.

This chain links TRBV18 with TRBJ2-7, with 10 bases lining up with TRBD1. Germline V gives CDR1 KGHSH, CDR2 LQKENI. CDR3 length: 15 residues. V was clipped by 0 bases and J by 4 bases; unmatched bases: 3. The CDR3 nucleotides read TGTGCCAGCTCACCACCTAGGGACAGGGGTTACGAGCAGTACTTC. Amino acid sequence: CASSPPRDRGYEQYF.

For this clone: Compared with germline, one end of the junction differs, possibly owing to a read error. The chain has TRBV3-1 (or the pseudogene TRBV3-2) and TRBJ1-3; a weak D match, TRBD1 (6 bases). Germline V CDR1 and CDR2: LGHDT, YNNKEL (reference sequence). This CDR3 region has 13 residues. The CDR3 coding sequence is TGTGCCAGCAGCCAAGAGGGGGGGGCCCGGCCGTCTTTT. Translating it yields CASSQEGGARPSF.

The chain uses TRBV11-2 and TRBJ2-5; 8 bases are shared with TRBD1. CDR1 is SGHAT, CDR2 FQNNGV, per germline. This CDR3 has 14 residues. V shed 4 bases and J 2 bases; nucleotides not matched to a gene: 3. Written as DNA, the CDR3 is TGTGCCAGCAGCTCAGGGGGCCGGCAAGAGACCCAGTACTTC. It is translated as CASSSGGRQETQYF.

The chain has TRBV6-2 or TRBV6-3 and TRBJ2-1, with D unresolved. The CDR3 covers 14 residues. V was pared by 3 bases and J by 0 bases, with 6 bases between. Germline V lookup: CDR1 MNHEY, CDR2 SVGEGT. The CDR3 DNA sequence: TGTGCCAGCAGTTATCTGAGCTCCTACAATGAGCAGTTCTTC. This codes for CASSYLSSYNEQFF.

DNA of the CDR3: TGTGCCAGCAGACGAGGGGGGCGGGGGACTGCGAAAGAGACCCAGTACTTC. This translates into CASRRGGRGTAKETQYF. The genes are TRBV6-4 and TRBJ2-5; a possible D gene is TRBD2 (7 bases). Trimming shortened V by 6 bases and J by 3 bases, and 23 bases separated the two germline ends. Per germline, CDR1 MRHNA and CDR2 SNTAGT. The CDR3 length is 17 residues.

The V and J genes are TRBV30 and TRBJ1-4; TRBD1 might be the D (6 bases). The V gene lost 1 base and the J gene lost 10 bases, with 10 bases spanning the gap. Looked up from germline, CDR1 is GTSNPN and CDR2 is SVGIG (reference sequence). CDR3 size: 12 residues. The CDR3 loop is CAWSERGGKLFF. The CDR3 bases are TGTGCCTGGAGTGAGAGGGGGGGAAAACTGTTTTTT.

V and J are TRBV11-1 and TRBJ2-7; D perhaps matches TRBD1 (6 bases). The CDR3 is made up of 14 amino acids. Germline values: CDR1 SGHAT, CDR2 FQDESV (reference sequence). Between the trimmed V and J ends, which lost 2 bases and 2 bases, there was a span of 10 bases. Here the CDR3 DNA reads TGTGCCAGCAGCTTACAGGGGCCTGCCTACGAGCAGTACTTC. Its translation is CASSLQGPAYEQYF.

The chain couples TRBV24-1 to TRBJ2-5, with 8 bases fitting TRBD2. V gave up 0 bases and J gave up 5 bases; unmatched junction bases: 7. This CDR3 is built from 16 residues. The germline V gene has CDR1 KGHDR and CDR2 SFDVKD. The CDR3 sequence is CATSDLGQPGGETQYF. The CDR3 DNA reads as TGTGCCACCAGTGATTTGGGACAGCCGGGGGGGGAGACCCAGTACTTC.

The J gene is TRBJ2-3, the V gene TRBV19; TRBD1 matches at 7 bases. Trimming at V came to 7 bases and at J to 4 bases, leaving 14 bases not matched to a gene. The V gene's germline CDR1 is LNHDA and CDR2 SQIVND (reference sequence). There are 16 residues in the CDR3. The CDR3 sequence: CASTPQTGNSPDTQYF. In nucleotides, the CDR3 is TGTGCCAGTACCCCCCAGACAGGGAACTCCCCAGATACGCAGTATTTT.